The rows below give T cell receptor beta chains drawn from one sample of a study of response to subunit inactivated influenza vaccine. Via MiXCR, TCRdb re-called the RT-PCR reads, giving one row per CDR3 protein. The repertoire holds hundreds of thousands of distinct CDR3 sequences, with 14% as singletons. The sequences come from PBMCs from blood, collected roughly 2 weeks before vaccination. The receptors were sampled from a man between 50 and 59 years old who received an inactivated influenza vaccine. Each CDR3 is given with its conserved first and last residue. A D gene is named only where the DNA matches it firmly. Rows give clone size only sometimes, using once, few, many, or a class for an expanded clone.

cdr3_nt: TGTGCCAGCAGCCCGGGGGGACTTACCACAGATACGCAGTATTTT
cdr3_aa: CASSPGGLTTDTQYF
d_call: TRBD2
clone_size: few
v_call: TRBV5-6
j_call: TRBJ2-3

cdr3_nt: TGTGCCATCAGTGAGTCGGACGGGAGATTCTATGAGCAGTTCTTC
cdr3_aa: CAISESDGRFYEQFF
d_call: NA
clone_size: few
v_call: TRBV10-3
j_call: TRBJ2-1

cdr3_nt: TGTGCCAGCAGCTTAGTACTAGCGGGGGGTGGTGTGAATGAGCAGTTCTTC
cdr3_aa: CASSLVLAGGGVNEQFF
d_call: TRBD2
clone_size: NA
v_call: TRBV7-6
j_call: TRBJ2-1

cdr3_nt: TGTGCCAGCAGCCAAGGCACCCAAAACACTGAAGCTTTCTTT
cdr3_aa: CASSQGTQNTEAFF
d_call: NA
clone_size: few
v_call: TRBV7-9
j_call: TRBJ1-1

cdr3_nt: TGCAGTGCTCCTGATTTCAGCACAGCTAATGAGCAGTTCTTC
cdr3_aa: CSAPDFSTANEQFF
d_call: NA
clone_size: NA
v_call: TRBV20-1
j_call: TRBJ2-1

cdr3_nt: TGTGCCAGCAGTTGGACACCCTACGAGCAGTACTTC
cdr3_aa: CASSWTPYEQYF
d_call: NA
clone_size: once
v_call: TRBV6-2/TRBV6-3
j_call: TRBJ2-7

cdr3_nt: TGTGCCAGCAGCCGGGGGCGGGAGAACACTGAAGCTTTCTTT
cdr3_aa: CASSRGRENTEAFF
d_call: NA
clone_size: many
v_call: TRBV7-2
j_call: TRBJ1-1

cdr3_nt: TGCAGTGCTAGAGATGCGGCAGGGAGCGGGGAGCTGTTTTTT
cdr3_aa: CSARDAAGSGELFF
d_call: NA
clone_size: NA
v_call: TRBV20-1
j_call: TRBJ2-2

cdr3_nt: TGCGCCAGCAGCCAGGAATCCCTAGCGGCGAACACCGGGGAGCTGTTTTTT
cdr3_aa: CASSQESLAANTGELFF
d_call: TRBD2
clone_size: few
v_call: TRBV4-3
j_call: TRBJ2-2

cdr3_nt: TGTGCCAGCAGCCACAGGACCCTGGGTACTGAAGCTTTCTTT
cdr3_aa: CASSHRTLGTEAFF
d_call: NA
clone_size: few
v_call: TRBV27
j_call: TRBJ1-1

cdr3_nt: TGTGCCAGCAGTTTCTTGAGGCGGGAGGGGACCGGGGAGCTGTTTTTT
cdr3_aa: CASSFLRREGTGELFF
d_call: TRBD2
clone_size: few
v_call: TRBV28
j_call: TRBJ2-2

cdr3_nt: TGCGCCAGCAGCAAATCCGGGACAGGGAATGAAAAACTGTTTTTT
cdr3_aa: CASSKSGTGNEKLFF
d_call: TRBD1
clone_size: NA
v_call: TRBV5-1
j_call: TRBJ1-4

cdr3_nt: TGTGCCAGCAGCTTGGATCCGGGGTCTTGGGAGACCCAGTACTTC
cdr3_aa: CASSLDPGSWETQYF
d_call: NA
clone_size: NA
v_call: TRBV5-5
j_call: TRBJ2-5

cdr3_nt: TGTGCCAGCAGACTGACAGGGGACCAAGAGACCCAGTACTTC
cdr3_aa: CASRLTGDQETQYF
d_call: TRBD1
clone_size: few
v_call: TRBV27
j_call: TRBJ2-5

cdr3_nt: TGTGCCAGCAGCCAAAACCCCAGGGGCACTAGCGGTTTATCCTACAATGAGCAGTTCTTC
cdr3_aa: CASSQNPRGTSGLSYNEQFF
d_call: TRBD2
clone_size: few
v_call: TRBV14
j_call: TRBJ2-1

cdr3_nt: TGTGCCAGTAGTACCCCGGACAGGGGAGAGACCCAGTACTTC
cdr3_aa: CASSTPDRGETQYF
d_call: TRBD1
clone_size: few
v_call: TRBV19
j_call: TRBJ2-5

cdr3_nt: TGTGCCAGCAGCTTAAGGCTAGCGGGAGGGCTGGATACGCAGTATTTT
cdr3_aa: CASSLRLAGGLDTQYF
d_call: TRBD2
clone_size: NA
v_call: TRBV7-3
j_call: TRBJ2-3

cdr3_nt: TGTGCCAGCAGCTCCTGGACTAGCGGGAGGGGGAATGAGCAGTTCTTC
cdr3_aa: CASSSWTSGRGNEQFF
d_call: TRBD2
clone_size: NA
v_call: TRBV11-2
j_call: TRBJ2-1

cdr3_nt: TGTGCCAGCAGCCCCCGGGTAAAGGCACTCCCCTACGAGCAGTACTTC
cdr3_aa: CASSPRVKALPYEQYF
d_call: NA
clone_size: NA
v_call: TRBV7-8
j_call: TRBJ2-7

cdr3_nt: TGTGCCAGCAGCTTAGGCGTTACCTCGTACCAAGAGACCCAGTACTTC
cdr3_aa: CASSLGVTSYQETQYF
d_call: NA
clone_size: NA
v_call: TRBV11-2
j_call: TRBJ2-5

cdr3_nt: TGCAGCGTTGGACTAGCGGGGAAATACAATGAGCAGTTCTTC
cdr3_aa: CSVGLAGKYNEQFF
d_call: TRBD2
clone_size: many
v_call: TRBV29-1
j_call: TRBJ2-1

cdr3_nt: TGCGCCAGCAGCTTGGCGGCGGGGGGGTCTATACGTGAGCAGTTCTTC
cdr3_aa: CASSLAAGGSIREQFF
d_call: TRBD2
clone_size: few
v_call: TRBV5-1
j_call: TRBJ2-1

cdr3_nt: TGCGTCAGCAGCGTTGGAGGGAACTCCTACGAGCAGTACTTC
cdr3_aa: CVSSVGGNSYEQYF
d_call: NA
clone_size: few
v_call: TRBV5-1
j_call: TRBJ2-7

cdr3_nt: TGTGCCAGCAGCTTAGGTAGGAGGAATCAGCCCCAGCATTTT
cdr3_aa: CASSLGRRNQPQHF
d_call: NA
clone_size: NA
v_call: TRBV7-8
j_call: TRBJ1-5

cdr3_nt: TGTGCCAGCAGTGGTGGGACTAGCGGGAACTACGAGCAGTACTTC
cdr3_aa: CASSGGTSGNYEQYF
d_call: TRBD2
clone_size: once
v_call: TRBV6-2/TRBV6-3
j_call: TRBJ2-7

cdr3_nt: TGTGCCAGCAGCCCGGGACAGGGGATCGAGGAGTATTTT
cdr3_aa: CASSPGQGIEEYF
d_call: TRBD1
clone_size: NA
v_call: TRBV5-6
j_call: TRBJ2-3

cdr3_nt: TGCGCCAGCAGCCAAGCTGCGGGAGCCGGCAGCCCTCGGGAGCAGTACTTC
cdr3_aa: CASSQAAGAGSPREQYF
d_call: TRBD2
clone_size: NA
v_call: TRBV4-3
j_call: TRBJ2-7

cdr3_nt: TGTGCCACCAGTGAGTGGGGGACTAGTGCCGTCAATGAGCAGTTCTTC
cdr3_aa: CATSEWGTSAVNEQFF
d_call: TRBD2
clone_size: NA
v_call: TRBV24-1
j_call: TRBJ2-1

cdr3_nt: TGTGCCAGCGCGAGCGGGGGTTTTTACGAGCAGTACTTC
cdr3_aa: CASASGGFYEQYF
d_call: TRBD2
clone_size: few
v_call: TRBV7-6
j_call: TRBJ2-7

cdr3_nt: TGTGCCAGCAGCTTCGGGCCAGCAGCAAACACTGAAGCTTTCTTT
cdr3_aa: CASSFGPAANTEAFF
d_call: NA
clone_size: few
v_call: TRBV5-5
j_call: TRBJ1-1

cdr3_nt: TGCAGCGACTCCCTTAGCTCCTACAATGAGCAGTTCTTC
cdr3_aa: CSDSLSSYNEQFF
d_call: NA
clone_size: few
v_call: TRBV29-1
j_call: TRBJ2-1

cdr3_nt: TGTGCCAGCAGCCAAGACCGGCAGACTAAGCAGTACTTC
cdr3_aa: CASSQDRQTKQYF
d_call: NA
clone_size: NA
v_call: TRBV3-1
j_call: TRBJ2-7

cdr3_nt: TGTGCCAGCAGCTTGACGACAGTTAGCGCCGGGGAGCTGTTTTTT
cdr3_aa: CASSLTTVSAGELFF
d_call: NA
clone_size: NA
v_call: TRBV7-8
j_call: TRBJ2-2

cdr3_nt: TGCAGTGCTAGAGCCGGACAGGGCTCCTATAATTCACCCCTCCACTTT
cdr3_aa: CSARAGQGSYNSPLHF
d_call: TRBD1
clone_size: NA
v_call: TRBV20-1
j_call: TRBJ1-6

cdr3_nt: TGTGCCAGCAGTCGAGGGGGGCCCCAGCATTTT
cdr3_aa: CASSRGGPQHF
d_call: NA
clone_size: NA
v_call: TRBV12-3/TRBV12-4
j_call: TRBJ1-5

cdr3_nt: TGTGCCACCCCTGGGGCAGGGGAGTCCTACGAGCAGTACTTC
cdr3_aa: CATPGAGESYEQYF
d_call: NA
clone_size: NA
v_call: TRBV4-2
j_call: TRBJ2-7

cdr3_nt: TGTGCCAGCGTCGGGTCAGGCTGGGATACGCAGTATTTT
cdr3_aa: CASVGSGWDTQYF
d_call: NA
clone_size: NA
v_call: TRBV7-2
j_call: TRBJ2-3

cdr3_nt: TGTGCCAGCAGCCAAGCAAGGAACACCATATATTTT
cdr3_aa: CASSQARNTIYF
d_call: NA
clone_size: NA
v_call: TRBV4-2
j_call: TRBJ1-3

cdr3_nt: TGTGCCAGCAGCTTAGGGGCGGGGAACCTGAACACCGGGGAGCTGTTTTTT
cdr3_aa: CASSLGAGNLNTGELFF
d_call: NA
clone_size: NA
v_call: TRBV7-2
j_call: TRBJ2-2

cdr3_nt: TGTGCCAGCAGCCCCCTCCCCAGTATTGCGTTCTTC
cdr3_aa: CASSPLPSIAFF
d_call: NA
clone_size: NA
v_call: TRBV6-2/TRBV6-3
j_call: TRBJ2-1

cdr3_nt: TGTGCCAGCAGCTTAGTACGAGAGACCCAGTACTTC
cdr3_aa: CASSLVRETQYF
d_call: NA
clone_size: many
v_call: TRBV7-2
j_call: TRBJ2-5

cdr3_nt: TGCAGTGCGTATACTAGCGGGGGGCGAGATGAGCAGTTCTTC
cdr3_aa: CSAYTSGGRDEQFF
d_call: TRBD2
clone_size: few
v_call: TRBV20-1
j_call: TRBJ2-1

cdr3_nt: TGTGCCAGCAGCTTTACACCGGGACTAGGGGTAGATAAGCAGTATTTT
cdr3_aa: CASSFTPGLGVDKQYF
d_call: TRBD2
clone_size: NA
v_call: TRBV7-8
j_call: TRBJ2-3

cdr3_nt: TGTGCCAGCAGCTTTTCCGGGACTAGCGGGAGTCAAGAGACCCAGTACTTC
cdr3_aa: CASSFSGTSGSQETQYF
d_call: TRBD2
clone_size: few
v_call: TRBV11-3
j_call: TRBJ2-5

cdr3_nt: TGTGCCAGCAGTGCCGGGACAAGGAATCAGCCCCAGCATTTT
cdr3_aa: CASSAGTRNQPQHF
d_call: NA
clone_size: few
v_call: TRBV2
j_call: TRBJ1-5